The 27 T cell receptor beta chains reported below all come from one sample, sequenced in a study of cytomegalovirus exposure and HLA in healthy donors listed by TCRdb under 2017. Preparation of the library involved the immunoSEQ multiplex PCR assay. A mixture of 60 forward primers for TCR Vbeta segments and 13 reverse primers for TCR Jbeta segments was used in the multiplex PCR. This immuneACCESS table, as held by TCRdb, lists in-frame sequences with V and J called but not all clones. Of the missing ones, under half trace to an unresolved V gene in checked studies; the others have no known cause. The sample contains about 130,000 clones, around 71% of them found a single time. Of the sample, roughly 3% falls within the top ten clones. Source material: PBMCs. The receptors derive from a woman aged 55-70 years in good health and CMV-seropositive.

This clone was seen a few times. This chain connects TRBV2 to TRBJ1-2; D gene unclear. The germline V and J ends were trimmed by 2 bases and 5 bases, with 15 bases remaining between them. The CDR3 is made up of 15 amino acids. CDR1 and CDR2 from the germline V gene are SNHLY and FYNNEI. CDR3 in amino acids: CASSESESPLYGYTF. CDR3 coding DNA: TGTGCCAGCAGTGAATCGGAGTCACCACTTTATGGCTACACCTTC.

V is TRBV30 and J is TRBJ2-2, with D maybe TRBD2 (6 bases). The CDR3 contains 15 residues. Germline CDR1 is GTSNPN and CDR2 is SVGIG (reference sequence). V was pared by 4 bases and J by 4 bases, with 16 bases between. CDR3 region: CAWITAGGRTGELFF. For the CDR3, the DNA is TGTGCCTGGATCACCGCCGGGGGTCGCACCGGGGAGCTGTTTTTT.

The chain carries TRBV27 and TRBJ2-7; TRBD1 aligns across 9 bases. CDR3 size: 14 residues. Germline values: CDR1 MNHEY, CDR2 SMNVEV (reference sequence). After removal of 6 bases from V and 2 bases from J, the junction contained 5 bases not matched to a gene. The CDR3 DNA is TGTGCCAGCAGACCGACAGGGGGTCCCTACGAGCAGTACTTC. Its protein product is CASRPTGGPYEQYF.

The genes are TRBV19 and TRBJ1-5; 10 bases map to TRBD1. This CDR3 is 15 amino acids long. With 6 bases clipped from V and 5 bases from J, the junction kept 7 bases outside the gene matches. The germline V gene encodes CDR1 LNHDA and CDR2 SQIVND (reference sequence). The CDR3 coding sequence is TGTGCCAGTAGCCGTGGACAGGGGGTCGATCAGCCCCAGCATTTT. Protein: CASSRGQGVDQPQHF.

This sequence joins TRBV19 and TRBJ2-7; TRBD1 agrees at 7 bases. CDR3 length: 13 residues. The V gene end was trimmed by 1 base and the J gene end by 9 bases; junction bases not matched to a gene: 6. Germline V CDR1 and CDR2: LNHDA, SQIVND (reference sequence). CDR3 residues: CASSIASGGRQYF. CDR3 in DNA: TGTGCCAGTAGTATAGCCTCAGGGGGAAGGCAGTACTTC.

The CDR3, as DNA: TGTGCCAGCAGCAAAGGTTCCAGGGGCGAACCCTACTATGGCTACACCTTC. Amino acids: CASSKGSRGEPYYGYTF. The V and J genes are TRBV21-1 and TRBJ1-2; the tabulated D call, TRBD1, remains unverified against the DNA. TRBV21-1 is labeled a pseudogene. This CDR3 contains 17 residues.

J is TRBJ2-2 and V is TRBV4-2; D is perhaps TRBD1 (6 bases). Trimming took 3 bases from V and 0 from J, leaving 11 bases between them. The length of the CDR3 is 16 residues. Germline CDR1 reads LGHNA; CDR2 reads YNFKEQ. The CDR3 spells CASSQPTGTNTGELFF. In DNA form, the CDR3 reads TGTGCCAGCAGCCAGCCGACAGGAACGAACACCGGGGAGCTGTTTTTT.

The chain couples TRBV2 to TRBJ2-7; a possible D gene is TRBD1 (5 bases). The CDR3 totals 14 residues. CDR1 and CDR2 (germline): SNHLY, FYNNEI. V lost 6 bases and J 2 bases, leaving 14 bases between the germline ends. CDR3 in amino acids: CASSLGLRAYEQYF. The CDR3 DNA reads as TGTGCCAGCAGCCTTGGGCTCAGGGCCTACGAGCAGTACTTC.

The chain links TRBV9 to TRBJ2-3; 12 positions match TRBD2. Trimming took 1 base from V and 0 from J; bases not matched to a gene: 6. CDR3 length: 18 amino acids. Germline CDR1 SGDLS, CDR2 YYNGEE. CDR3 nucleotides: TGTGCCAGCAGCGTATCGGGGACTAGCGGGTCGAGCACAGATACGCAGTATTTT. It yields the protein CASSVSGTSGSSTDTQYF.

This rearrangement joins TRBV5-1 to TRBJ2-1, with 10 bases aligning to TRBD2. V gave up 2 bases and J gave up 5 bases; unmatched junction bases: 10. The germline V gene encodes CDR1 SGHRS and CDR2 YFSETQ. The CDR3 consists of 17 residues. DNA of the CDR3: TGCGCCAGCAGCTTCATCCCGACTAGCGGGCCTCACAATGAGCAGTTCTTC. Protein product: CASSFIPTSGPHNEQFF.

Remarks on this clone: One junction end disagrees with the germline gene, perhaps due to a read error. The genes are TRBV7-9 and TRBJ1-2; D is perhaps TRBD1 (6 bases). The CDR3 totals 16 residues. CDR1 is SEHNR and CDR2 is FQNEAQ in the germline V gene (reference sequence). The CDR3 region is CSSSLARGAVNYGYTF. The CDR3 nucleotides are TGTTCCAGCAGCTTAGCCAGGGGCGCAGTTAACTATGGCTACACCTTC.

The genes are TRBV18 and TRBJ1-1; 9 bases line up with TRBD1. Germline loops: CDR1 KGHSH, CDR2 LQKENI. This CDR3 has 16 residues. Trimming at V came to 4 bases and at J to 3 bases, leaving 9 bases not matched to a gene. Here the CDR3 DNA reads TGTGCCAGCTCACGCACGGGAGGACAGGGGTACACTGAAGCTTTCTTT. Its protein product is CASSRTGGQGYTEAFF.

This clone appeared once. The V call is TRBV19, the J call TRBJ1-5; weak D call: TRBD1 (6 bases). Deletions cut 6 bases from V and 2 bases from J, with 11 bases between. Germline loops: CDR1 LNHDA, CDR2 SQIVND (reference sequence). This CDR3 contains 14 residues. CDR3 amino acids: CASRQGLRNQPQHF. In DNA form, the CDR3 reads TGTGCCAGTAGGCAGGGGCTCCGCAATCAGCCCCAGCATTTT.

The rearrangement links TRBV11-3 to TRBJ2-2; a weak D match, TRBD2 (5 bases). The V gene's germline CDR1 is SGHNT and CDR2 YENEEA. Trimming removed 5 bases from V and 7 bases from J, with 14 bases in between. CDR3 length equals 14 residues. CDR3 in DNA: TGTGCCAGCAGCCCCCGTTATGCGGGCGGGGAGCTGTTTTTT. This encodes CASSPRYAGGELFF. The complete variable domain, with remaining parts taken from reference TRBV11-3 and TRBJ2-2, reads EAGVVQSPRYKIIEKKQPVAFWCNPISGHNTLYWYLQNLGQGPELLIRYENEEAVDDSQLPKDRFSAERLKGVDSTLKIQPAELGDSAVYLCASSPRYAGGELFFGEGSRLTVL.

V usage is TRBV19 and J usage is TRBJ1-1, with 7 bases matching TRBD1. Germline V gene lookup returns CDR1 LNHDA and CDR2 SQIVND (reference sequence). The CDR3 is 13 amino acids. The V segment lost 7 bases and the J segment 1 base; nucleotides outside the gene matches: 3. The CDR3 bases are TGTGCCAGTACCAACAGGGGGAACACTGAAGCTTTCTTT. As protein: CASTNRGNTEAFF.

The rearrangement uses TRBV19 and TRBJ2-5; 9 nucleotides align to TRBD1. This CDR3 comprises 15 residues. Per germline, CDR1 LNHDA and CDR2 SQIVND (reference sequence). V lost 6 bases, J lost 1 base, and 6 bases stayed unmatched. DNA for the CDR3: TGTGCCAGTAGCGTCCCGACAGGGGGCCAAGAGACCCAGTACTTC. It encodes CASSVPTGGQETQYF.

This chain joins TRBV6-6 and TRBJ1-1, with D tentatively TRBD1 (5 bases). Trimming took off 4 bases at V and 5 bases at J, with 8 bases between the two ends. Per germline, CDR1 MNHNY and CDR2 SVGAGI (reference sequence). The CDR3 contains 12 residues. As DNA, the CDR3 is TGTGCCAGCAGTTTCAGGGTGACTGAAGCTTTCTTT. The encoded protein is CASSFRVTEAFF.

The chain recombines TRBV5-4 with TRBJ1-3, with D unclear. The CDR3 spans 11 residues. Germline CDR1 reads SGHNT; CDR2 reads YYREEE (reference sequence). V was shortened by 4 bases and J by 7 bases, with 6 bases between the two germline ends. CDR3 sequence: CASSLFNTIYF. CDR3 DNA: TGTGCCAGCAGCCTCTTTAACACCATATATTTT.

The V call is TRBV2, the J call TRBJ1-1; 7 positions agree with TRBD1. This CDR3 contains 15 residues. V dropped 6 bases and J dropped 4; count of bases not matched to a gene: 11. Germline V gives CDR1 SNHLY, CDR2 FYNNEI. The CDR3 DNA follows: TGTGCCAGCAGGGAGAGACAGGGAGCGAGCACTGAAGCTTTCTTT. The encoded protein is CASRERQGASTEAFF.

The CDR3, as DNA: TGTGCCAGCAGTTACTTTTCCCAGGGGAACTATGGCTACACCTTC. Its translation: CASSYFSQGNYGYTF. The J gene is TRBJ1-2, the V gene TRBV6-5; possibly TRBD1 for D (6 bases). Per the germline V gene, CDR1 is MNHEY and CDR2 is SVGAGI. This CDR3 has 15 amino acids. V shed 1 base and J shed 2 bases, with 11 bases lying between them.

CDR3 in amino acids: CASRFLPSNTIYF. In DNA form, the CDR3 reads TGTGCCAGCAGATTCCTACCGTCTAACACCATATATTTT. The genes are TRBV7-9 and TRBJ1-3; D is unresolved. Trimming pared 6 bases from V and 7 bases from J, leaving 13 bases between. Germline loops: CDR1 SEHNR, CDR2 FQNEAQ (reference sequence). This CDR3 has 13 residues.

This rearrangement joins TRBV28 to TRBJ2-4, with a tentative D call TRBD2 (7 bases). This CDR3 is built from 18 residues. CDR1 MDHEN and CDR2 SYDVKM come from the germline V gene. V was trimmed by 5 bases and J by 0 bases, leaving 20 bases between them. The chain's CDR3 is CASSPQGRGMAAKNIQYF. The CDR3 coding sequence is TGTGCCAGCAGTCCCCAGGGGAGGGGTATGGCAGCCAAAAACATTCAGTACTTC.

The rearrangement links TRBV5-4 to TRBJ1-5, with a weak D call TRBD1 (5 bases). With 5 bases removed from V and 5 bases from J, the gap between germline ends came to 20 bases. Germline V gene data show CDR1 as SGHNT and CDR2 as YYREEE (reference sequence). The CDR3 is 16 residues long. The CDR3 region has the DNA TGTGCCAGCAGGCGGAGACAGAACCAAGCTCATCAGCCCCAGCATTTT. Its translation is CASRRRQNQAHQPQHF.

The chain has TRBV7-9 and TRBJ2-7; maybe TRBD1 (5 bases). The length of the CDR3 is 17 residues. Per germline, CDR1 SEHNR and CDR2 FQNEAQ (reference sequence). With 5 bases removed from V and 2 bases from J, the gap between germline ends came to 22 bases. CDR3 sequence reads: CASSDRGYGGRPYEQYF. The CDR3 nucleotides read TGTGCCAGCAGCGATAGGGGATACGGTGGTCGACCCTACGAGCAGTACTTC.

This clone was seen a handful of times. This chain uses TRBV27 with TRBJ2-7, with 8 bases aligning to TRBD1. CDR1 MNHEY and CDR2 SMNVEV come from the germline V gene (reference sequence). The CDR3 is made up of 14 amino acids. V trimming: 5 bases; J trimming: 3 bases; junction bases outside the gene matches: 6. CDR3 sequence (DNA): TGTGCCAGCAGTCGAGACAGGGGTAACTACGAGCAGTACTTC. It is translated as CASSRDRGNYEQYF.

The J gene is TRBJ1-4, the V gene TRBV19, with 12 bases identical to TRBD1. Looked up from germline, CDR1 is LNHDA and CDR2 is SQIVND (reference sequence). V shed 5 bases and J 7 bases; nucleotides not matched to a gene: 2. This CDR3 has 14 amino acids. For the CDR3, the DNA is TGTGCCAGTAGTCCGGGACAGGGGGCTGAAAAACTGTTTTTT. It codes for CASSPGQGAEKLFF.

The chain links TRBV4-2 to TRBJ1-3, with no clear D. Trimming cost V 0 bases and J 0 bases, with 12 bases left between them. Germline V lookup: CDR1 LGHNA, CDR2 YNFKEQ. This CDR3 is 17 amino acids long. CDR3 sequence reads: CASSQEARADSGNTIYF. The CDR3 bases are TGTGCCAGCAGCCAAGAGGCGCGGGCCGACTCTGGAAACACCATATATTTT.